This TCR beta chain derives from a study of cytomegalovirus exposure and HLA in healthy donors. Some clones are missing from TCRdb's copy, which holds only in-frame ones; the method was immunoSEQ multiplex PCR. The sample shows 150,000 to 170,000 clones, around 84% of them seen only once. Germline values: CDR1 SGHKS, CDR2 YYEKEE (reference sequence). This CDR3 region has 15 residues. Germline trimming cut 4 bases from V and 8 bases from J; bases unmatched to any gene: 9. This clonotype was sampled from a human donor in good health. The sample taken for sequencing was PBMCs. The chain has TRBV5-5 and TRBJ1-3; 10 nucleotides agree with TRBD1. Here the CDR3 reads CASSKTGTGADTIYF. Here the CDR3 DNA reads TGTGCCAGCAGCAAGACCGGGACAGGGGCGGACACCATATATTTT.